This T cell receptor (beta chain) was sequenced for a study of beta chain features in type 1 diabetes. Study-level results: It was among patients, rather than healthy donors, that naive, central memory and Treg TCRB repertoires appeared more similar.

TCRB transcripts that were expressed got sequenced, as all of the isolated RNA had been reverse transcribed. Measured with immunoSEQ multiplex PCR; TCRdb has only the in-frame clones, and not every one. The sample shows tens of thousands of clones, about 51% of them seen only once. The CDR3 is made up of 13 amino acids. From germline, CDR1 is SQVTM and CDR2 ANQGSEA. The ends were cut back, 7 bases at V and 5 bases at J, with 18 bases in the middle. This clone was counted between two and nine times. Its target is unknown. Sequenced material: Tregs from blood. The receptor was derived from a woman younger than 35 in good health. J is TRBJ2-7 and V is TRBV29-1; maybe TRBD1 (6 bases). The CDR3 DNA sequence: TGCAGCGCGTGGATTTGGGGGCTGGACGAGCAGTACTTC. Amino acids: CSAWIWGLDEQYF.